This T cell receptor (beta chain) was found in a study of T-cell memory formation after mild COVID-19. Study-level background: Largely donor-specific sequence clusters came from a couple of donors. Study-level findings and limits: Second-wave clones reaching peak frequency on day 37 lacked confirmed SARS-CoV-2 specificity. Memory from before infection featured some responding clones, which suggests cross-reactive memory joined. Clones that shrank (day 15 to 85) were balanced CD4/CD8, whereas later expanders leaned CD4+.

CDR1 and CDR2 (germline): SGHNT, YYREEE (reference sequence). V shed 0 bases and J 0 bases; nucleotides not matched to a gene: 2. The CDR3 has 18 amino acids. MiXCR, applied by TCRdb to the 5' RACE reads, yields one record per CDR3 protein. The sample contains approximately 500,000 distinct CDR3 sequences, around 27% of which appear only once. A note on this clonotype: What it binds is not known.

The receptor was isolated from an adult woman who had mild COVID-19 (a few samples of this study predate the infection). Cell type and time point are not known. Sequenced: PBMCs or a T cell subset sorted from them (not recorded which). The chain carries TRBV5-4 and TRBJ2-3; 15 nucleotides agree with TRBD2. The CDR3 loop is CASSLGTSGRASTDTQYF. For the CDR3, the DNA is TGTGCCAGCAGCTTGGGGACTAGCGGGAGGGCTAGCACAGATACGCAGTATTTT.